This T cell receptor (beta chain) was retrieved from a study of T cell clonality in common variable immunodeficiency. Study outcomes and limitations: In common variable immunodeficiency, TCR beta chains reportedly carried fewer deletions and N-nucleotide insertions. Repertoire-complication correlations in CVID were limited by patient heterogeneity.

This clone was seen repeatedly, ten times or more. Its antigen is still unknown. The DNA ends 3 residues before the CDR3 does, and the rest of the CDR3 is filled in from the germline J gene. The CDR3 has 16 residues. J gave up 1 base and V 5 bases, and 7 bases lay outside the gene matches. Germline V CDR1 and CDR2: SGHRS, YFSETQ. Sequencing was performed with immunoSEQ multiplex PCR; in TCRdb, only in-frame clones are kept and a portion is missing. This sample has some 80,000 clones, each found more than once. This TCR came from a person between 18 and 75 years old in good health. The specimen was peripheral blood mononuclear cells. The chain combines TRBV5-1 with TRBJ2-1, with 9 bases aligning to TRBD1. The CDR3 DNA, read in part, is TGCGCCAGCAGGAGTCAACAGGGGGCATCCTACAATGAG. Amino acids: CASRSQQGASYNE. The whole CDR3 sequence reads CASRSQQGASYNEQFF.